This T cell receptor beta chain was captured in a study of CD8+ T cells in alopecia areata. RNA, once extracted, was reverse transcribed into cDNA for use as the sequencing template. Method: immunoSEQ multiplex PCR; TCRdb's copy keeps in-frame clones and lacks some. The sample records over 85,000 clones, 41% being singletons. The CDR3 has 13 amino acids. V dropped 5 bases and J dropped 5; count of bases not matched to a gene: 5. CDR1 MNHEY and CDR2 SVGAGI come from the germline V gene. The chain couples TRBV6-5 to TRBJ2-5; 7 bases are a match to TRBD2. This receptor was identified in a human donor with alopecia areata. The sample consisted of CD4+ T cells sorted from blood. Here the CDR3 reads CASSQLSGETQYF. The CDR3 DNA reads TGTGCCAGCAGTCAACTTAGCGGGGAGACCCAGTACTTC.